This record concerns one TCR beta chain sequence. No antigen is known for it. The team ran DNA from unsorted PBMCs on ten immunoSEQ deep assay plates for sequencing. The data were produced by immunoSEQ multiplex PCR, yet TCRdb's version contains in-frame clones alone and is incomplete. The data contain 470,000 or so clones, over 70% of them singletons. The record originates from a study of shared clonotypes between healthy human individuals. Study-wide results and limits: Represented diversity (both genetic and exposure-history) was limited by the small number of donors. Sequencing depth was expected to influence donor clonotype sharing.

Germline V gene data show CDR1 as SEHNR and CDR2 as FQNEAQ (reference sequence). The CDR3 totals 16 residues. Trimming left V 0 bases short and J 1 base short, with 12 bases between. The chain links TRBV7-9 to TRBJ1-1, with D unresolved. Source material: PBMCs. The source of this sequence is a woman in her 40s in good health. Some clones in this sample may be carry-over from other donors' samples. CDR3 sequence: CASSLAQWHSNTEAFF. As DNA, the CDR3 is TGTGCCAGCAGCTTAGCGCAGTGGCACTCGAACACTGAAGCTTTCTTT.